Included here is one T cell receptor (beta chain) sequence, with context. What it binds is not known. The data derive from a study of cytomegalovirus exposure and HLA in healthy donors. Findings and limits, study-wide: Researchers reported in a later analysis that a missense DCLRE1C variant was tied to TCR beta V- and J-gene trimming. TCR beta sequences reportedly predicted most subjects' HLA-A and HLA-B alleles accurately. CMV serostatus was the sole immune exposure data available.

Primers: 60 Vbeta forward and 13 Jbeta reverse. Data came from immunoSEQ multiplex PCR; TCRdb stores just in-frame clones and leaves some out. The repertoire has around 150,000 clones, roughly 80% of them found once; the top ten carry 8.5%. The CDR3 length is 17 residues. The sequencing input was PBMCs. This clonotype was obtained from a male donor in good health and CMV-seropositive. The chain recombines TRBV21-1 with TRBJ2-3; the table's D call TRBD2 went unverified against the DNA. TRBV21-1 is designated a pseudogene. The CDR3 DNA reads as TGTGCCAGCAGCACACGGGTACCGGGACTAGCAGTAGATACGCAGTATTTT. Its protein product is CASSTRVPGLAVDTQYF.